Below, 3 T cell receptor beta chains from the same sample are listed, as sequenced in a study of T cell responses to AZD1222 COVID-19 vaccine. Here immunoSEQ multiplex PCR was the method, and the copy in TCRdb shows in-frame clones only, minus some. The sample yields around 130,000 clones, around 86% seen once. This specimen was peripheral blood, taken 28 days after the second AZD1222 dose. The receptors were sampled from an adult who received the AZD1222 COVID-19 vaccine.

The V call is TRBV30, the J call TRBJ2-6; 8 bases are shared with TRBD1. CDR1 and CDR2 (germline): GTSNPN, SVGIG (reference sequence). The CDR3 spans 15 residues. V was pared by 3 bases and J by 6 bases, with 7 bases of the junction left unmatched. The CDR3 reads CAWSGQGYLANVLTF. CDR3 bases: TGTGCCTGGAGCGGACAGGGATACTTGGCCAACGTCCTGACTTTC.

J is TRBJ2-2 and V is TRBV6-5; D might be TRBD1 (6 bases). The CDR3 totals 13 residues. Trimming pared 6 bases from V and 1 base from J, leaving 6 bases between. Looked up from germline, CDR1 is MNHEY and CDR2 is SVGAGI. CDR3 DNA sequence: TGTGCCAGCAGGACAGGGAACACCGGGGAGCTGTTTTTT. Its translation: CASRTGNTGELFF.

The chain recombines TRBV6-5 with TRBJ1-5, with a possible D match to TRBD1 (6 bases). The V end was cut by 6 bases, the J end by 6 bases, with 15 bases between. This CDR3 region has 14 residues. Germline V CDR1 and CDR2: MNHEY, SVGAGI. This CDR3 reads CASSLRLGAQPQHF. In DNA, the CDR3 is TGTGCCAGCAGCCTGAGGTTGGGGGCTCAGCCCCAGCATTTT.